This T cell receptor beta chain emerged from a study of metastatic and nonmetastatic thyroid tumors. Study at large: Repertoires from blood and tumor or nodule tissue of malignant and benign thyroid patients were compared.

Not a single patient had been given any form of treatment at any point before undergoing thyroid surgery. MiXCR was used by TCRdb to re-call the PCR reads. Of fewer than 13,000 clones in the sample, roughly 28% were seen once. Germline CDR1 and CDR2: MNHEY and SMNVEV (reference sequence). The CDR3 extends over 13 amino acids. V lost 1 base and J lost 7; bases outside the gene matches: 0. This clone was picked up a small number of times. The origin of this receptor is a female donor with papillary thyroid cancer or a benign thyroid nodule (not recorded which). Some clones in this sample may be carry-over from other donors' samples. This chain uses TRBV27 with TRBJ2-2; 7 bases line up with TRBD2. Sample: tumor tissue. The CDR3 DNA follows: TGTGCCAGCAGTTTATGGGAGGGCGGGGAGCTGTTTTTT. Amino acid sequence: CASSLWEGGELFF.